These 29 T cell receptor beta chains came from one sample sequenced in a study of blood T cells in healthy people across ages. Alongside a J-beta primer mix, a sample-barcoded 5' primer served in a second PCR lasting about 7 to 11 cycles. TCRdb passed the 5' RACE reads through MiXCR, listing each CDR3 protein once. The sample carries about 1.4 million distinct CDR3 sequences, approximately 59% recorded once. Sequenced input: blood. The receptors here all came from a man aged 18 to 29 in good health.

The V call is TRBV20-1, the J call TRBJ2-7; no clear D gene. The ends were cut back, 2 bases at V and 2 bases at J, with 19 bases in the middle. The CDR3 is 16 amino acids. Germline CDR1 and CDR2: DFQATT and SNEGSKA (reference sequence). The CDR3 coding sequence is TGCAGTGCTAGATCACTTACTACTTCTAACACCTACGAGCAGTACTTC. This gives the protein CSARSLTTSNTYEQYF.

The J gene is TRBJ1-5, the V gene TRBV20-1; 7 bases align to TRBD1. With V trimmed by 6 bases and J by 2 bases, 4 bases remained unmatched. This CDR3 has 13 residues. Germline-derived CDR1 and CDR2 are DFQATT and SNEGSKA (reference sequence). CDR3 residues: CSADRVGNQPQHF. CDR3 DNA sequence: TGCAGTGCAGACAGGGTTGGCAATCAGCCCCAGCATTTT.

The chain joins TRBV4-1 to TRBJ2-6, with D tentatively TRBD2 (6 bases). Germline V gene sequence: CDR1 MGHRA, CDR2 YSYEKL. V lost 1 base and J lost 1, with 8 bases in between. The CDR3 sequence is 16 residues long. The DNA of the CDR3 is TGCGCCAGCAGCCAAGCGGAGGGTTCTGGGGCCAACGTCCTGACTTTC. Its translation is CASSQAEGSGANVLTF.

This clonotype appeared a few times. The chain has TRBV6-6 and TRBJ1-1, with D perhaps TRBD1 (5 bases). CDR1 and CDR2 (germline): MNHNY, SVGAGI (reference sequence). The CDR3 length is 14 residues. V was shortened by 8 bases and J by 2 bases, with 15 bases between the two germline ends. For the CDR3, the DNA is TGTGCCAGCTACTCGCCAGGGACCAACACTGAAGCTTTCTTT. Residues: CASYSPGTNTEAFF.

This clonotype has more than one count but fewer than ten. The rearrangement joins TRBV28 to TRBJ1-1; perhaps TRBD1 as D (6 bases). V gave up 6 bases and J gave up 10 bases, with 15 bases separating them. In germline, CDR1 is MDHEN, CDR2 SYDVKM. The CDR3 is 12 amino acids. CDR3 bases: TGTGCCAGCAGCCTTCAGGGGATGGGAGCTTTCTTT. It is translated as CASSLQGMGAFF.

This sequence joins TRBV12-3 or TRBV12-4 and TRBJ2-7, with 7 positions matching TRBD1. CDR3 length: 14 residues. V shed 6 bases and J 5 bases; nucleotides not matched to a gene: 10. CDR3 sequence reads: CASSPRDSCDEQYF. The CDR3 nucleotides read TGTGCCAGCAGCCCCCGGGACAGCTGCGACGAGCAGTACTTC.

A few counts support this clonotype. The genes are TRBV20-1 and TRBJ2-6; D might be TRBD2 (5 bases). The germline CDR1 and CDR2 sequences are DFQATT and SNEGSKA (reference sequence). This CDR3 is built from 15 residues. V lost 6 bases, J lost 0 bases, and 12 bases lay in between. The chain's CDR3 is CSARPGLSGANVLTF. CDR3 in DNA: TGCAGTGCCAGGCCCGGACTCTCTGGGGCCAACGTCCTGACTTTC.

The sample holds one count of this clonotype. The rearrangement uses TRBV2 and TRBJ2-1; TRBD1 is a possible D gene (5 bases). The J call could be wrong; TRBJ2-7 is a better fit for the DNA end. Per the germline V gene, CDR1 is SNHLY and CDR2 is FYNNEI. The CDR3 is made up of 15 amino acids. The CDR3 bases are TGTGCCAGCAGTGAAGGGGGCAGTTCCTACAATGAGCAGTACTTC. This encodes CASSEGGSSYNEQYF.

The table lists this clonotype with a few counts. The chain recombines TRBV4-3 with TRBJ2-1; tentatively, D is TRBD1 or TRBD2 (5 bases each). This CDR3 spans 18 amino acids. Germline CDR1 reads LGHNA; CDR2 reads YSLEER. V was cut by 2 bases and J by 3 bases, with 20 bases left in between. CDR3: CASSQIFFGTYNYNEQFF. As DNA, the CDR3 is TGCGCCAGCAGCCAAATATTCTTCGGGACCTACAACTACAATGAGCAGTTCTTC.

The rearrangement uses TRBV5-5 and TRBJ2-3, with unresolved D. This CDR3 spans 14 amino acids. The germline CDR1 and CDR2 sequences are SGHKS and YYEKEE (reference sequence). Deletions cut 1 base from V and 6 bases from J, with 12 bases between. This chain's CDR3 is CASSLRSTADTQYF. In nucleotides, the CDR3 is TGTGCCAGCAGCTTGCGGTCGACCGCGGATACGCAGTATTTT.

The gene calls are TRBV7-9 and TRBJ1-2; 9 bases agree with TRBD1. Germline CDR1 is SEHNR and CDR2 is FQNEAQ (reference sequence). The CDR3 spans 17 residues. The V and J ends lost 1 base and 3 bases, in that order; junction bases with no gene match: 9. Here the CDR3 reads CASSLGVGQGIYYGYTF. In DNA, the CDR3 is TGTGCCAGCAGCTTAGGTGTTGGACAGGGGATATACTATGGCTACACCTTC.

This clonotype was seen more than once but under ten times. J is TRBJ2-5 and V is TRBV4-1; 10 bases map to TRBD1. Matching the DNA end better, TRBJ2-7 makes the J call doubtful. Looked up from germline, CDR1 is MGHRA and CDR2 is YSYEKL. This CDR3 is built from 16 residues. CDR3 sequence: CASSQVLGTGVYEQYF. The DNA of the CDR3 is TGCGCCAGCAGCCAAGTACTCGGGACAGGGGTTTACGAGCAGTACTTC.

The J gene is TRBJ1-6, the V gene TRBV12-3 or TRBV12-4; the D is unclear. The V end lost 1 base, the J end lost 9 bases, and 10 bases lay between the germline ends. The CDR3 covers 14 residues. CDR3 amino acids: CASSLEGERSPLHF. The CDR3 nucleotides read TGTGCCAGCAGTTTAGAGGGCGAGCGTTCACCCCTCCACTTT.

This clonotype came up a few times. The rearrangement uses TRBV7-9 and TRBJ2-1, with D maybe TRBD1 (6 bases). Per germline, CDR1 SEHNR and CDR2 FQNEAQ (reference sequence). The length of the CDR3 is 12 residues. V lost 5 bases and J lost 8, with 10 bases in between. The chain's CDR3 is CASSADSYEQFF. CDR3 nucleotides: TGTGCCAGCAGCGCGGACAGCTATGAGCAGTTCTTC.

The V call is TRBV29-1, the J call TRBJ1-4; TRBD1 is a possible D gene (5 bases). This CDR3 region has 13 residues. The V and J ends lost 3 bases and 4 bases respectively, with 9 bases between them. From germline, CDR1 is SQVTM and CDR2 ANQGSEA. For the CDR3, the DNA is TGCAGCGTTGAGGAGGGGTATAATGAAAAACTGTTTTTT. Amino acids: CSVEEGYNEKLFF.

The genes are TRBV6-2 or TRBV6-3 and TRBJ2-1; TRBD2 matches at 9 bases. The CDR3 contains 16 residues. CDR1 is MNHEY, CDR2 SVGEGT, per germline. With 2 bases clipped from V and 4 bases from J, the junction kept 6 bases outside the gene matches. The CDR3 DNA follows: TGTGCCAGCAGTTACGCGCTAGCGGGGCTTTACAATGAGCAGTTCTTC. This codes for CASSYALAGLYNEQFF.

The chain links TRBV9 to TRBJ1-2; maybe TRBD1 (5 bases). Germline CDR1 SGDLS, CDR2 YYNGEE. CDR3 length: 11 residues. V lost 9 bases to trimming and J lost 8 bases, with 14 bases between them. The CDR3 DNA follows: TGTGCCACTCAGGGCTTCGGGGGCTACACCTTC. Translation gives CATQGFGGYTF. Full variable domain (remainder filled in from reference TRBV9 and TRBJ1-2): DSGVTQTPKHLITATGQRVTLRCSPRSGDLSVYWYQQSLDQGLQFLIQYYNGEERAKGNILERFSAQQFPDLHSELNLSSLELGDSALYFCATQGFGGYTFGSGTRLTVV.

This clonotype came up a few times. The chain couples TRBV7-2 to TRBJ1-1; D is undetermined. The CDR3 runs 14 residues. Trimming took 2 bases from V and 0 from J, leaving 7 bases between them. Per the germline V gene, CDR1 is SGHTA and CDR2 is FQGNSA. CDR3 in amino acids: CASSLSRLNTEAFF. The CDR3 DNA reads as TGTGCCAGCAGCTTATCCAGGTTGAACACTGAAGCTTTCTTT. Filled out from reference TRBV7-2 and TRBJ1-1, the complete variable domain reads GAGVSQSPSNKVTEKGKDVELRCDPISGHTALYWYRQSLGQGLEFLIYFQGNSAPDKSGLPSDRFSAERTGGSVSTLTIQRTQQEDSAVYLCASSLSRLNTEAFFGQGTRLTVV.

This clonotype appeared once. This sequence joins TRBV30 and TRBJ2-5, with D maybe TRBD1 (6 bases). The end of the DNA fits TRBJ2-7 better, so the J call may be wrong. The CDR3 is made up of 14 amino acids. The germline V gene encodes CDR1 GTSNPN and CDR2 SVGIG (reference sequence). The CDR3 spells CAWSDSGQYYEQYF. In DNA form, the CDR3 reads TGTGCCTGGAGTGACTCTGGACAGTACTACGAGCAGTACTTC.

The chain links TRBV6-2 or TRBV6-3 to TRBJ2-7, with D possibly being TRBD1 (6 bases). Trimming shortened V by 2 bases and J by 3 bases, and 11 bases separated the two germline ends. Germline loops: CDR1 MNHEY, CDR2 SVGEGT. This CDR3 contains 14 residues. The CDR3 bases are TGTGCCAGCAGTTACGGACAGTCGCTCTACGAGCAGTACTTC. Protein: CASSYGQSLYEQYF.

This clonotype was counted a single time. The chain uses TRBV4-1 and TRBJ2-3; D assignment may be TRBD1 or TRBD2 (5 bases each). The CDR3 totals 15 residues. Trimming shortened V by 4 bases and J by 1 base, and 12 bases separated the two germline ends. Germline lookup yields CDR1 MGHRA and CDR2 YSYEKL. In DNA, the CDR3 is TGCGCCAGCAGCCGCGACTGGGACGGCACAGATACGCAGTATTTT. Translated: CASSRDWDGTDTQYF.

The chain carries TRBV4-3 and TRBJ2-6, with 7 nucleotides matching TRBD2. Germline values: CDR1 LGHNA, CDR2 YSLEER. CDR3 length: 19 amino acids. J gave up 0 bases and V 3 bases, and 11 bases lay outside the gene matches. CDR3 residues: CASSHRWEGYSSGANVLTF. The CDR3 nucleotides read TGCGCCAGCAGCCATCGGTGGGAGGGGTATAGCTCTGGGGCCAACGTCCTGACTTTC.

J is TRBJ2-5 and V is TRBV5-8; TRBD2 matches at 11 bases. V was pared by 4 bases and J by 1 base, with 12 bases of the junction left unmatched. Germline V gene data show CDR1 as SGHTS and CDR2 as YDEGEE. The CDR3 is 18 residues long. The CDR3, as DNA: TGTGCCAGCAGCACTTGGCGGCAGACTAGCGGGGTCCAAGAGACCCAGTACTTC. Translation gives CASSTWRQTSGVQETQYF.

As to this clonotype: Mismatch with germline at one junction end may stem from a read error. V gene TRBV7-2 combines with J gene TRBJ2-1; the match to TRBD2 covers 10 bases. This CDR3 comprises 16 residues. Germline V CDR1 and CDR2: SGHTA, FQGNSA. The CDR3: CASSLATSGIYNEQFF. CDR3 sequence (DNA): TGTGCCAGCAGCCTAGCAACTAGCGGGATATACAATGAGCAGTTCTTC.

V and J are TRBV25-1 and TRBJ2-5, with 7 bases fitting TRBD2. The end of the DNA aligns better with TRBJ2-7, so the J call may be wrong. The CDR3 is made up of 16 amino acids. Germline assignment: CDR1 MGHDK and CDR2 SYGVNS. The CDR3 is CASSDLFRSGTYEQYF. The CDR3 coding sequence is TGTGCCAGCAGTGATCTTTTCCGGAGCGGGACTTACGAGCAGTACTTC.

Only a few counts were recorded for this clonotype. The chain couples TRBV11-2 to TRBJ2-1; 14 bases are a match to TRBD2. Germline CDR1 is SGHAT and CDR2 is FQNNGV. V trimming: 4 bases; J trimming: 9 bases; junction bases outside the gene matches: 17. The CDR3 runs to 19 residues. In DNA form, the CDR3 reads TGTGCCAGCAGCTCCCCAACCGGGACTAGCGGGAGAGCCACCGGTGAGCAGTTCTTC. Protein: CASSSPTGTSGRATGEQFF.

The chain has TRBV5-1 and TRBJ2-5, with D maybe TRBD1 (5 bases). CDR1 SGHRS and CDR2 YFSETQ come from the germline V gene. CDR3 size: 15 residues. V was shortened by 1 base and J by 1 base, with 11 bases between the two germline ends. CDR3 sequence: CASSLYGASQETQYF. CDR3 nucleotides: TGCGCCAGCAGCTTGTATGGGGCCAGCCAAGAGACCCAGTACTTC.

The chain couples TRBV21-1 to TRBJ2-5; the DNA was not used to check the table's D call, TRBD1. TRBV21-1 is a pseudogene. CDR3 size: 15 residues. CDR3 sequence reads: CASSQKRQIQETQYF. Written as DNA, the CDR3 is TGTGCCAGCTCCCAAAAGAGACAGATTCAAGAGACCCAGTACTTC.

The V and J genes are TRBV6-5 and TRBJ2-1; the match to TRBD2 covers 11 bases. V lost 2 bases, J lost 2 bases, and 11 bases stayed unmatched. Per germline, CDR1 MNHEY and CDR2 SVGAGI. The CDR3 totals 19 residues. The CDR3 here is CASSYPQYRLAGTYNEQFF. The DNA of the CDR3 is TGTGCCAGCAGTTACCCCCAATACCGACTAGCGGGAACCTACAATGAGCAGTTCTTC.